This T cell receptor (beta chain) emerged from a study of T-cell memory formation after mild COVID-19 (dated by TCRdb to the early 2020s). As for the study more broadly: TCR sequence clusters from the two donors were largely donor specific. Two young, previously healthy adult volunteers made up the cohort, one male and one female. Longitudinal TCRalpha and TCRbeta repertoire sequencing tracked T-cell clones expanding and contracting after mild COVID-19 in a couple of donors. Overall study results and their limits: Clones contracting from day 15 to 85 had balanced CD4/CD8 phenotypes, while a second wave expanding from day 15 to 37 was biased towards CD4+. Only a couple of mild cases were covered by the study, and larger cohorts that include severe cases with pre-infection samples were considered necessary. SARS-CoV-2 specificity of the second-wave clones peaking on day 37 was not confirmed. Contracting CD4+ clones turned up mainly in the CM and EM memory subsets, whereas EMRA was where CD8+ clones were enriched. Some responding clones were detected in pre-infection memory, suggesting pre-existing cross-reactive memory T cells joined the SARS-CoV-2 response.

The data were produced on an Illumina NovaSeq 6000. TCRalpha and TCRbeta cDNA libraries were built by 5'RACE with constant-segment primers, adding sample barcodes and unique molecular identifiers. RNA was extracted from every sample with Trizol reagent. Library amplification was performed in two PCR steps, and a second sample barcode and Illumina TruSeq adapters were introduced in the second step. Sequencing of libraries was performed on an Illumina NovaSeq with 2 x 150 bp paired-end reads. The original pipeline was this. Reads were demultiplexed and collapsed into UMI-guided consensus sequences with migec v1.2.7. Using mixcr v2.1.11, the UMI consensuses were aligned to TRA and TRB V and J templates and assembled into clonotypes. Expanded or contracted clonotypes were those called significant by both edgeR and NoisET, with noise models trained on biological replicates. For edgeR calls, the thresholds were a false discovery rate-adjusted p below 0.01 and a log2 fold-change of 1. As an exploratory analysis of dynamics, max-normalized trajectories of the 1000 most abundant clonotypes were examined by PCA with hierarchical clustering. Separately sequenced CD4+ and CD8+ repertoires were used to assign the CD4 or CD8 phenotype of responding clones. Clones were called with MiXCR by TCRdb after fastp trimmed the public reads at Q25, and only in-frame beta chains were retained. One record per CDR3 amino acid sequence lists the most common genes and DNA. TCRdb assigned the V and J calls; the authors' analysis was not used. This sample holds roughly 250,000 distinct CDR3 sequences; about 16% were observed only once. Approximately 3.4% of the sample belongs to the ten largest clones.

This clonotype has only a few counts. Its specific antigen is unknown. Base qualities are missing; no much larger clone stands one base away. PBMCs were isolated by Ficoll-Paque density gradient centrifugation. The V and J ends are trimmed by 4 bases and 1 base, leaving 7 bases between them. CDR1 and CDR2 are drawn from the germline V gene: SNHLY, FYNNEI. The CDR3, cysteine through phenylalanine, is 13 amino acids long. Solely the CDR3 DNA is kept, with 39 bases framed from the first base. The sequence is built from TRBV2 and TRBJ2-5; the D gene assignment is ambiguous. The receptor was isolated from a man younger than 35 who had mild COVID-19 (a few samples of this study predate the infection). The sample titles of this study are shuffled in the database, so cell type and time point are left out; the donor was told from shared clones. Source material: PBMCs or a T cell subset sorted from them (not recorded which). The DNA sequence is given as TGTGCCAGCAGTGCCCAGGCCCAAGAGACCCAGTACTTC. It translates to CASSAQAQETQYF. Joined to the reference TRBV2 and TRBJ2-5 proteins, this CDR3 gives the full variable domain: EPEVTQTPSHQVTQMGQEVILRCVPISNHLYFYWYRQILGQKVEFLVSFYNNEISEKSEIFDDQFSVERPDGSNFTLKIRSTKLEDSAMYFCASSAQAQETQYFGPGTRLLVL.